This entry lists 32 T cell receptor beta chains sequenced from one sample in a study of blood T cells in healthy people across ages. Next came a second PCR, run for roughly 7 to 12 cycles, which used a sample-barcoded 5' primer along with a J-beta primer mix. One entry per CDR3 protein, called by TCRdb with MiXCR from the 5' RACE reads. The table lists about 780,000 distinct CDR3 sequences, 20% to 30% of them singletons, with less than 3.5% in the top ten. Separately, the same data were catalogued under a study of T cells of mothers and their children.

Material: blood. These receptor sequences come from a boy aged 10-17 years in good health.

This clonotype was counted between two and nine times. This chain uses TRBV3-1 with TRBJ2-1; TRBD2 matches at 7 bases. The V gene's germline CDR1 is LGHDT and CDR2 YNNKEL (reference sequence). V shed 1 base and J 3 bases; nucleotides not matched to a gene: 12. The CDR3 spans 18 residues. The DNA of the CDR3 is TGTGCCAGCAGCCAAGGGGGGGGTGGGGGAGCCCGCTACAATGAGCAGTTCTTC. This translates into CASSQGGGGGARYNEQFF.

As concerns this clonotype: At one end the junction does not follow the germline gene, possibly because of a read error. This CDR3 reads CASSLGVSGANALTF. The CDR3 bases are TGCGCCAGCAGCTTAGGTGTCTCTGGGGCCAACGCCCTGACTTTC. The genes are TRBV5-1 and TRBJ2-6, with D possibly matching TRBD1 (5 bases). Germline V CDR1 and CDR2: SGHRS, YFSETQ. This CDR3 is built from 15 residues.

The chain couples TRBV20-1 to TRBJ2-1; the match to TRBD1 covers 10 bases. After removal of 3 bases from V and 12 bases from J, the junction contained 14 bases not matched to a gene. Germline V gene data show CDR1 as DFQATT and CDR2 as SNEGSKA (reference sequence). The CDR3 spans 15 residues. The DNA for the CDR3 is TGCAGTGCTAGGGAAATCGGGACAGGGGAGCAGGGGCAGTTCTTC. Its protein product is CSAREIGTGEQGQFF.

The gene calls are TRBV7-3 and TRBJ2-5, with TRBD2 matching over 8 bases. Germline CDR1 SGHTA, CDR2 FQGTGA. V shed 8 bases, J shed 5 bases, and the junction held 10 bases outside the gene matches. The length of the CDR3 is 14 residues. The CDR3 is CASAPQRGRETQYF. The CDR3 DNA is TGTGCCAGCGCCCCTCAGCGGGGGAGGGAGACCCAGTACTTC.

V is TRBV2 and J is TRBJ2-3; weak D call: TRBD2 (5 bases). Trimming removed 0 bases at V and 2 bases at J, with 9 bases between. The CDR3 is made up of 15 amino acids. The V gene's germline CDR1 is SNHLY and CDR2 FYNNEI. CDR3 loop: CASSEAGVYTDTQYF. The CDR3 DNA reads as TGTGCCAGCAGTGAAGCCGGGGTCTACACAGATACGCAGTATTTT. The complete variable domain, with remaining parts taken from reference TRBV2 and TRBJ2-3, reads EPEVTQTPSHQVTQMGQEVILRCVPISNHLYFYWYRQILGQKVEFLVSFYNNEISEKSEIFDDQFSVERPDGSNFTLKIRSTKLEDSAMYFCASSEAGVYTDTQYFGPGTRLTVL.

This clonotype was seen more than once but under ten times. The rearrangement joins TRBV6-6 to TRBJ2-3; 9 positions agree with TRBD1. The CDR3 spans 14 residues. From germline, CDR1 is MNHNY and CDR2 SVGAGI (reference sequence). V shed 5 bases, J shed 3 bases, and the junction held 3 bases outside the gene matches. CDR3 nucleotide sequence: TGTGCCAGCAGTGGGACAGGGAGGACAGATACGCAGTATTTT. It translates to CASSGTGRTDTQYF.

A few counts support this clonotype. The chain joins TRBV20-1 to TRBJ2-7; 7 positions agree with TRBD2. CDR1 DFQATT and CDR2 SNEGSKA come from the germline V gene (reference sequence). V was clipped by 1 base and J by 3 bases; unmatched bases: 3. This CDR3 is 13 amino acids long. This chain's CDR3 is CSARGPGGYEQYF. DNA for the CDR3: TGCAGTGCTAGAGGACCGGGAGGCTACGAGCAGTACTTC.

The V and J genes are TRBV12-3 or TRBV12-4 and TRBJ1-3; D not resolved. This CDR3 comprises 13 residues. V dropped 4 bases and J dropped 6 bases, with 10 bases sitting between them. The CDR3, as DNA: TGTGCCAGCAGTTCAACCGGCGAAAACACCATATATTTT. It yields the protein CASSSTGENTIYF.

In this sample, this clonotype turned up a few times. V is TRBV28 and J is TRBJ2-5, with 7 bases that match TRBD2. This CDR3 spans 14 amino acids. Unmatched junction bases numbered 4, after V lost 2 bases and J lost 4 bases. The germline V gene has CDR1 MDHEN and CDR2 SYDVKM. The CDR3, as DNA: TGTGCCAGCAGTTTAGCGGGGGAGGTAGAGACCCAGTACTTC. The encoded protein is CASSLAGEVETQYF.

This clonotype was detected only a few times. The chain employs TRBV24-1 and TRBJ2-1; 8 bases map to TRBD2. The germline V gene encodes CDR1 KGHDR and CDR2 SFDVKD. The CDR3 contains 17 residues. Unmatched junction bases numbered 9, after V lost 6 bases and J lost 0 bases. CDR3 in amino acids: CATSLRGGSSSYNEQFF. The CDR3 region has the DNA TGTGCCACCAGTCTCCGGGGGGGATCTAGCTCCTACAATGAGCAGTTCTTC.

A few counts support this clonotype. The chain combines TRBV6-5 with TRBJ2-5; maybe TRBD2 (5 bases). The J call may be mistaken, given a closer DNA end match to TRBJ2-1. This CDR3 is built from 13 residues. Per germline, CDR1 MNHEY and CDR2 SVGAGI. CDR3 sequence reads: CASSSTRRDEQFF. CDR3 DNA: TGTGCCAGCAGTTCGACCCGGCGGGATGAGCAGTTCTTC.

The table lists this clonotype with a few counts. The chain is built from TRBV27 and TRBJ2-7; 7 positions match TRBD1. The CDR3 runs to 15 residues. The germline CDR1 and CDR2 sequences are MNHEY and SMNVEV (reference sequence). After removal of 2 bases from V and 2 bases from J, the junction contained 6 bases not matched to a gene. The CDR3 region is CASSLRLGTAYEQYF. DNA of the CDR3: TGTGCCAGCAGTTTACGCCTCGGGACAGCCTACGAGCAGTACTTC.

CDR3 bases: TGTGCCAGCAGCCCCACGATGTCCGGGGAGCTGTTTTTT. Its protein is CASSPTMSGELFF. The genes are TRBV7-3 and TRBJ2-2, with D uncertain. Trimming shortened V by 5 bases and J by 6 bases, and 10 bases separated the two germline ends. Germline V gene lookup returns CDR1 SGHTA and CDR2 FQGTGA. The CDR3 runs 13 residues.

The chain recombines TRBV3-1 with TRBJ1-2; D remains unclear. The CDR3 loop spans 16 amino acids. The ends were cut back, 0 bases at V and 0 bases at J, with 11 bases in the middle. Germline CDR1 reads LGHDT; CDR2 reads YNNKEL (reference sequence). The DNA of the CDR3 is TGTGCCAGCAGCCAAGATCTGAGGAGGGCTAACTATGGCTACACCTTC. Translated: CASSQDLRRANYGYTF.

There are a few counts of this clonotype. V usage is TRBV20-1 and J usage is TRBJ2-7; D is undetermined. Trimming pared 0 bases from V and 6 bases from J, leaving 12 bases between. The CDR3 has 13 amino acids. Looked up from germline, CDR1 is DFQATT and CDR2 is SNEGSKA (reference sequence). This CDR3 is CSARDDPLPEQYF. The CDR3, as DNA: TGCAGTGCTAGAGACGACCCCTTACCCGAGCAGTACTTC.

The V call is TRBV7-9, the J call TRBJ1-4; possibly TRBD1 for D (5 bases). Germline V gives CDR1 SEHNR, CDR2 FQNEAQ (reference sequence). This CDR3 comprises 11 residues. Trimming took 3 bases from V and 15 from J, leaving 11 bases between them. In nucleotides, the CDR3 is TGTGCCAGCAGCTTGGGGGTCCTATTGTTTTTT. Protein sequence: CASSLGVLLFF.

The chain employs TRBV10-2 and TRBJ2-4; no definite D call. This CDR3 spans 16 amino acids. From germline, CDR1 is WSHSY and CDR2 SAAADI. The V end was cut by 0 bases, the J end by 6 bases, with 15 bases between. CDR3 DNA: TGCGCCAGCAGTGAGTCCGGCAGGATCCTCCCAAACATTCAGTACTTC. It translates to CASSESGRILPNIQYF.

This clonotype was seen only a few times. This chain uses TRBV7-9 with TRBJ2-1; 7 bases match TRBD2. The ends lost 3 bases at V and 3 bases at J; junction bases unmatched: 5. The germline CDR1 and CDR2 sequences are SEHNR and FQNEAQ (reference sequence). The CDR3 loop spans 15 amino acids. The CDR3: CASSFEAGDYNEQFF. DNA of the CDR3: TGTGCCAGCAGCTTCGAGGCGGGGGACTACAATGAGCAGTTCTTC.

The rearrangement joins TRBV18 to TRBJ2-7; 9 bases agree with TRBD2. The CDR3 is 16 residues long. Germline V gene data show CDR1 as KGHSH and CDR2 as LQKENI. The trim removed 3 bases at V and 3 bases at J, leaving 9 bases unmatched. The CDR3 loop is CASSPSSGATIYEQYF. DNA of the CDR3: TGTGCCAGCTCACCGTCTAGCGGGGCTACCATCTACGAGCAGTACTTC.

The chain carries TRBV4-1 and TRBJ1-1, with D uncertain. Deletions cut 4 bases from V and 1 base from J, with 7 bases between. CDR1 is MGHRA and CDR2 is YSYEKL in the germline V gene. The CDR3 is 13 residues long. CDR3 in DNA: TGCGCCAGCAGCCGCCCGCCGAACACTGAAGCTTTCTTT. Protein: CASSRPPNTEAFF.

The J gene is TRBJ2-1, the V gene TRBV28; a possible D gene is TRBD1 (5 bases). V lost 4 bases and J 6 bases, leaving 10 bases between the germline ends. Germline CDR1 is MDHEN and CDR2 is SYDVKM. The CDR3 has 13 amino acids. CDR3 region: CASSSPRGNEQFF. The CDR3 nucleotides read TGTGCCAGCAGTTCTCCAAGGGGCAATGAGCAGTTCTTC. Complete variable domain (other parts from reference TRBV28 and TRBJ2-1): DVKVTQSSRYLVKRTGEKVFLECVQDMDHENMFWYRQDPGLGLRLIYFSYDVKMKEKGDIPEGYSVSREKKERFSLILESASTNQTSMYLCASSSPRGNEQFFGPGTRLTVL.

V usage is TRBV6-5 and J usage is TRBJ2-1; 10 bases line up with TRBD2. V dropped 7 bases and J dropped 1; count of bases not matched to a gene: 10. The CDR3 totals 17 residues. Germline-derived CDR1 and CDR2 are MNHEY and SVGAGI. The CDR3 DNA reads as TGTGCCAGCACTTCTAGCGGGGGCCCCGGGTCCTACAATGAGCAGTTCTTC. Protein: CASTSSGGPGSYNEQFF.

CDR3 DNA sequence: TGCAGCGTTGTCGGTCGCACCGGGGAGCTGTTTTTT. The encoded protein is CSVVGRTGELFF. The chain combines TRBV29-1 with TRBJ2-2; no clear D gene. Trimming stripped 4 bases from V and 4 bases from J, with 7 bases between. Germline CDR1 is SQVTM and CDR2 is ANQGSEA. This CDR3 contains 12 residues.

The genes are TRBV12-3 or TRBV12-4 and TRBJ2-1; 8 nucleotides line up with TRBD1. The CDR3 is made up of 14 amino acids. Unmatched junction bases numbered 11, after V lost 6 bases and J lost 10 bases. CDR3 loop: CASRSDGQGGEQFF. DNA of the CDR3: TGTGCCAGCAGATCGGACGGACAGGGAGGCGAGCAGTTCTTC.

This clonotype was seen a handful of times. CDR3 bases: TGTGCGAGCGCCGGTTTTCACTACGAGCAGTACTTC. It yields the protein CASAGFHYEQYF. V usage is TRBV6-1 and J usage is TRBJ2-7; D unclear. The CDR3 totals 12 residues. Germline CDR1 and CDR2: MNHNS and SASEGT.

V usage is TRBV5-6 and J usage is TRBJ1-5; tentative D call: TRBD1 (6 bases). The V gene lost 5 bases and the J gene lost 4 bases, with 16 bases spanning the gap. CDR1 is SGHDT and CDR2 is YYEEEE in the germline V gene. CDR3 length: 15 residues. The DNA for the CDR3 is TGTGCCAGCAGTCTGTGGGACAAGAGGAATCAGCCCCAGCATTTT. Translated: CASSLWDKRNQPQHF.

V and J are TRBV20-1 and TRBJ2-7; D call uncertain. This CDR3 contains 12 residues. Trimming took off 2 bases at V and 3 bases at J, with 8 bases between the two ends. Germline CDR1 DFQATT, CDR2 SNEGSKA (reference sequence). The CDR3 DNA follows: TGCAGTGCTAGAACTGAATACTACGAGCAGTACTTC. Protein sequence: CSARTEYYEQYF.

This rearrangement joins TRBV4-2 to TRBJ2-5; perhaps TRBD2 as D (7 bases). V shed 0 bases and J shed 2 bases, with 16 bases lying between them. The CDR3 contains 17 residues. In germline, CDR1 is LGHNA, CDR2 YNFKEQ. The CDR3 here is CASSQDVVGRGQETQYF. The CDR3 DNA follows: TGTGCCAGCAGCCAAGATGTTGTAGGGAGGGGGCAAGAGACCCAGTACTTC.

This clonotype has a handful of counts. The chain recombines TRBV2 with TRBJ2-6; D unresolved. Germline CDR1 reads SNHLY; CDR2 reads FYNNEI. The CDR3 extends over 15 amino acids. Trimming stripped 1 base from V and 0 bases from J, with 4 bases between. DNA of the CDR3: TGTGCCAGCAGTGAAGATGTCTCTGGGGCCAACGTCCTGACTTTC. Its protein is CASSEDVSGANVLTF.

V is TRBV18 and J is TRBJ2-5, with D unclear. The end of the DNA is better explained by TRBJ2-7, so the J call may be wrong. CDR3 size: 14 residues. Per germline, CDR1 KGHSH and CDR2 LQKENI. Here the CDR3 DNA reads TGTGCCAGCTCACCACCGGGTTTGGCTGGCGAGCAGTACTTC. This codes for CASSPPGLAGEQYF.

J is TRBJ1-6 and V is TRBV28, with D uncertain. The CDR3 has 14 amino acids. Trimming shortened V by 2 bases and J by 6 bases, and 8 bases separated the two germline ends. Germline CDR1 reads MDHEN; CDR2 reads SYDVKM. The CDR3 is CASSLRPINSPLHF. The CDR3 DNA follows: TGTGCCAGCAGTTTAAGGCCTATTAATTCACCCCTCCACTTT.

This chain uses TRBV5-1 with TRBJ1-2; D is possibly TRBD1 (6 bases). The V and J ends lost 4 bases and 8 bases respectively, with 21 bases between them. Germline V gene sequence: CDR1 SGHRS, CDR2 YFSETQ. The CDR3 runs to 15 residues. The CDR3, as DNA: TGCGCCAGCAGCCTGATAAGGGACACCGAAGGGGGCTACACCTTC. Amino acid sequence: CASSLIRDTEGGYTF.